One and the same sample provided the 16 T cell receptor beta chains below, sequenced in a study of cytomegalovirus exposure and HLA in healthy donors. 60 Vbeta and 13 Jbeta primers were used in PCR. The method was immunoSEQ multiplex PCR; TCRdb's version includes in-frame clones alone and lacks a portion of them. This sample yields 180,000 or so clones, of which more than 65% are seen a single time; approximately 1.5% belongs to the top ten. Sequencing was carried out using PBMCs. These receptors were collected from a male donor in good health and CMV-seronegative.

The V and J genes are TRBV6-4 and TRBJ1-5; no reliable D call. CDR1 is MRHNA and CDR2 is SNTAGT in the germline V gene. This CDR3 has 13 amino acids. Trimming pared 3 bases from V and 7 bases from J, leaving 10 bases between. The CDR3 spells CASSESERQPQHF. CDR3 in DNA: TGTGCCAGCAGTGAATCCGAGAGGCAGCCCCAGCATTTT.

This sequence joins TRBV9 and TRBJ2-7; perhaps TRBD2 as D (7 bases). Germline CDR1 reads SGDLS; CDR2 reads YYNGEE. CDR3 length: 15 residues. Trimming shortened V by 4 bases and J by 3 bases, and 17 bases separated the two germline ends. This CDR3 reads CASSKGGGPDYEQYF. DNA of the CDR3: TGTGCCAGCAGCAAGGGGGGGGGCCCCGACTACGAGCAGTACTTC.

The CDR3: CASSQTSNRNYEQYF. CDR3 DNA: TGTGCCAGCTCACAAACTTCGAACAGAAACTACGAGCAGTACTTC. The rearrangement uses TRBV18 and TRBJ2-7, with unresolved D. The V end lost 4 bases, the J end lost 3 bases, and 16 bases lay between the germline ends. The CDR3 is made up of 15 amino acids. Per the germline V gene, CDR1 is KGHSH and CDR2 is LQKENI. The full variable domain, with the rest looked up from reference TRBV18 and TRBJ2-7, is NAGVMQNPRHLVRRRGQEARLRCSPMKGHSHVYWYRQLPEEGLKFMVYLQKENIIDESGMPKERFSAEFPKEGPSILRIQQVVRGDSAAYFCASSQTSNRNYEQYFGPGTRLTVT.

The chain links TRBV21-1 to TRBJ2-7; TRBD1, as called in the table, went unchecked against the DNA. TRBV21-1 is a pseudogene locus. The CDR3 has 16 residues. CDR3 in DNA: TGTGCCAGCAGCACCCCGGGACAGGGGGCTACCTACGAGCAGTACTTC. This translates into CASSTPGQGATYEQYF.

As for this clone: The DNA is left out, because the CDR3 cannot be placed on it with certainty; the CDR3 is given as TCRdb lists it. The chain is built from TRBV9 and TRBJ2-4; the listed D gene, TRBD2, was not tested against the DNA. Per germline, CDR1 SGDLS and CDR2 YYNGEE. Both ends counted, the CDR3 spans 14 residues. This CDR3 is CASSVVLGFGGGIF.

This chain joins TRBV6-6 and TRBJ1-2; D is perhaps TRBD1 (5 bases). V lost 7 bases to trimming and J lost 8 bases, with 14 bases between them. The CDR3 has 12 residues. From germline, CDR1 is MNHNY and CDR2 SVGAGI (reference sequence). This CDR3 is CASIDGGGGYTF. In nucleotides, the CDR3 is TGTGCCAGCATCGACGGGGGTGGAGGCTACACCTTC.

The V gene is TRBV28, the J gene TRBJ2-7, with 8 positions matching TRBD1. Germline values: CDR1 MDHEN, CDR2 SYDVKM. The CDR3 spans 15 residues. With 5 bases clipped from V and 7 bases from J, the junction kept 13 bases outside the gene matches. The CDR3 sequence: CASSEVGQGAGEQYF. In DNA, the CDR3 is TGTGCCAGCAGTGAAGTGGGGCAGGGGGCCGGGGAGCAGTACTTC. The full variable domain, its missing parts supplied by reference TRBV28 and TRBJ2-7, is DVKVTQSSRYLVKRTGEKVFLECVQDMDHENMFWYRQDPGLGLRLIYFSYDVKMKEKGDIPEGYSVSREKKERFSLILESASTNQTSMYLCASSEVGQGAGEQYFGPGTRLTVT.

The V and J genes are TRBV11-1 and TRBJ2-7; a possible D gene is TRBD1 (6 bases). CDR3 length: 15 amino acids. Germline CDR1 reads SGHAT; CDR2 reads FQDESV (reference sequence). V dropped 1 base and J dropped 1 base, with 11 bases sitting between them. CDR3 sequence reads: CASSLDRVGSYEQYF. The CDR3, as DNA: TGTGCCAGCAGCTTAGACAGGGTGGGTTCCTACGAGCAGTACTTC.

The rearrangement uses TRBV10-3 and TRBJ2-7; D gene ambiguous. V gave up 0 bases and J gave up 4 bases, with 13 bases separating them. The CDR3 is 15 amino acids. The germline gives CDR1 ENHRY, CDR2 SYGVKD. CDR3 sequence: CAISESGSQVYEQYF. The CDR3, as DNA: TGTGCCATCAGTGAGTCAGGCAGTCAGGTGTACGAGCAGTACTTC.

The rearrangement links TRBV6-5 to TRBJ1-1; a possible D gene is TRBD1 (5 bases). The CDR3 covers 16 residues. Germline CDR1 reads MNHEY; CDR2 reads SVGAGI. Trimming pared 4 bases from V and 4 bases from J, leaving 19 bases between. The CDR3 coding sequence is TGTGCCAGCAGTTCCGTCACCCGGGGGTCGGGCACTGAAGCTTTCTTT. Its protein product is CASSSVTRGSGTEAFF.

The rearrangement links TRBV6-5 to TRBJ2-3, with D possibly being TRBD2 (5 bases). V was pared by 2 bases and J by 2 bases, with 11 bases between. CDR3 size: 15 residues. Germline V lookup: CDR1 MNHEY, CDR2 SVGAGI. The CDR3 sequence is CASSYGLAFTDTQYF. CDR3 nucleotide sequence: TGTGCCAGCAGTTACGGGCTAGCTTTCACAGATACGCAGTATTTT.

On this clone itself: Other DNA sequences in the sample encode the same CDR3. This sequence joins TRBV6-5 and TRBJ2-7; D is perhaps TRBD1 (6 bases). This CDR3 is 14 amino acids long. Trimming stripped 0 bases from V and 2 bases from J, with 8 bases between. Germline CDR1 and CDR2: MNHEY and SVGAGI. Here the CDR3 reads CASSYSTGTYEQYF. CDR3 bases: TGTGCCAGCAGTTACTCTACAGGGACCTACGAGCAGTACTTC.

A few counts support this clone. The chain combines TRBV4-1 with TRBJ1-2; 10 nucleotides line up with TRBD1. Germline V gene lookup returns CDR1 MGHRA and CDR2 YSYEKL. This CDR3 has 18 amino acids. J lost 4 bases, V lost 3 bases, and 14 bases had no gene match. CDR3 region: CASSQPTGGQPRIYGYTF. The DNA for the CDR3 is TGCGCCAGCAGCCAGCCGACAGGGGGCCAGCCTCGTATCTATGGCTACACCTTC.

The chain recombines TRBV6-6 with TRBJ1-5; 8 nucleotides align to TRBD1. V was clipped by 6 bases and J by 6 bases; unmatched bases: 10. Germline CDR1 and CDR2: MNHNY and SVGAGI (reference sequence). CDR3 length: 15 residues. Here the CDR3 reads CASSDQGAGGQPQHF. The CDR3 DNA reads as TGTGCCAGCAGCGATCAGGGGGCCGGCGGTCAGCCCCAGCATTTT.

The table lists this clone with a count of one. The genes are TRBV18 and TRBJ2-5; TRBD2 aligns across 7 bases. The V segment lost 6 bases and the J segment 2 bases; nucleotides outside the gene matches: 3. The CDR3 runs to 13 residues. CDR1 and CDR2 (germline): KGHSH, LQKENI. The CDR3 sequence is CASSYGGQETQYF. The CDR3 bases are TGTGCCAGCTCCTACGGGGGGCAAGAGACCCAGTACTTC. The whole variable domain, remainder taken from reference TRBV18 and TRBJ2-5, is NAGVMQNPRHLVRRRGQEARLRCSPMKGHSHVYWYRQLPEEGLKFMVYLQKENIIDESGMPKERFSAEFPKEGPSILRIQQVVRGDSAAYFCASSYGGQETQYFGPGTRLLVL.

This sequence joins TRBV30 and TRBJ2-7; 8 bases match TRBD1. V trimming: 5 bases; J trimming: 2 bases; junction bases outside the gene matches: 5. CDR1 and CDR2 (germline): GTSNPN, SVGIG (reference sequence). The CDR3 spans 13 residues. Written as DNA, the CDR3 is TGTGCCTGGCGATCAGGGGGCGCCTACGAGCAGTACTTC. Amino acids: CAWRSGGAYEQYF.